This T cell receptor beta chain was captured in a study of shared clonotypes between healthy human individuals. CD45RO-negative cells were positively selected for CCR7, leaving out terminally differentiated effector memory CD45RA+ cells. The DNA input per sorted-subset replicate PCR was about 190 ng, corresponding to some 27,000 T cell genomes. Measured with immunoSEQ multiplex PCR; TCRdb has only the in-frame clones, and not every one. The data show about 2 million clones, approximately 94% seen once. This clone was seen just once. Its antigen remains unidentified. This CDR3 is also generated by other DNA sequences in the sample. Regarding the study as a whole: Generally, naive subsets came out with larger estimated richness than memory subsets. Among donors, sharing of clonotypes was expected to be affected by sequencing depth.

The specimen was naive CD8+ T cells sorted from blood. The receptor was derived from a man in his late teens or twenties in good health.

CDR3 sequence (DNA): TGCAGCGTTGAAGAGGGGCGGGGGGGCCCGAATGAGCAGTTCTTC. Its translation is CSVEEGRGGPNEQFF. The genes are TRBV29-1 and TRBJ2-1; 9 bases fit TRBD2. V shed 0 bases and J 7 bases; nucleotides not matched to a gene: 7. Looked up from germline, CDR1 is SQVTM and CDR2 is ANQGSEA. The CDR3 runs to 15 residues.